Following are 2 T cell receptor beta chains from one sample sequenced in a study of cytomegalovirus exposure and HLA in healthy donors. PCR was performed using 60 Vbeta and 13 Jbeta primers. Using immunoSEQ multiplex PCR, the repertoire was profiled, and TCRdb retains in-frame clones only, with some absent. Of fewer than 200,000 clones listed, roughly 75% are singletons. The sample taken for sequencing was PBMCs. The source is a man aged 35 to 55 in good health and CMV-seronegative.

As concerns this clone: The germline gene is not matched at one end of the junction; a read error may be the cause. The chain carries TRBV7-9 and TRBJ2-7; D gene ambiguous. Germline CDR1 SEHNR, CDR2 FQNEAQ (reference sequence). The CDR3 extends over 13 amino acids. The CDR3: CSSSFSSAYEQYF. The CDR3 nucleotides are TGTTCCAGCAGCTTCTCATCAGCCTACGAGCAGTACTTC.

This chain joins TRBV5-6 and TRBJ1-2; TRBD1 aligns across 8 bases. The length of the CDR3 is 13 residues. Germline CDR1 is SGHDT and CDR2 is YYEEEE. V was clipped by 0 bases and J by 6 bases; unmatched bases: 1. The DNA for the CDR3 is TGTGCCAGCAGCTTGGCAGGGGGCGATGGCTACACCTTC. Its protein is CASSLAGGDGYTF. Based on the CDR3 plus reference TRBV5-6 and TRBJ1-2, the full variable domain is DAGVTQSPTHLIKTRGQQVTLRCSPKSGHDTVSWYQQALGQGPQFIFQYYEEEERQRGNFPDRFSGHQFPNYSSELNVNALLLGDSALYLCASSLAGGDGYTFGSGTRLTVV.